A selection of T cell receptor beta chains follows, all from one sample in a study of T cell responses to AZD1222 COVID-19 vaccine. Some clones are missing from TCRdb's copy, which holds only in-frame ones; the method was immunoSEQ multiplex PCR. The table has roughly 140,000 clones, about nine tenths seen once; the top ten hold just over 9%. The sample was peripheral blood, taken 28 days after the second AZD1222 dose. These receptors originate from an adult who received the AZD1222 COVID-19 vaccine. Each CDR3 is given with its conserved first and last residue. Size tells how often a clone was seen (once, few, many) or the class of an expanded clone, and some rows leave it out.

clone_size	v_call	j_call	cdr3_aa
few	TRBV6-5	TRBJ1-3	CASSNRVAGNTIYF
-	TRBV7-2	TRBJ2-7	CASSLNIAVGVYEQYF
once	TRBV28	TRBJ1-2	CASSLGVQYYGYTF
-	TRBV7-3	TRBJ2-1	CASSPMRTSGTNEQFF
-	TRBV11-3	TRBJ2-2	CASSPHTGELFF
-	TRBV7-2	TRBJ2-7	CASSLGTGDEQYF
-	TRBV5-1	TRBJ1-4	CASSWQTTNEKLFF
-	TRBV5-1	TRBJ1-6	CASRRGTGDNSPLHF
once	TRBV4-3	TRBJ1-2	CASSRRTGGYGYTF
few	TRBV20-1	TRBJ2-7	CSASWAGTVYEQYF
-	TRBV7-2	TRBJ1-2	CASSLGVGYGYTF
-	TRBV19	TRBJ2-1	CASSIGRLAAHNEQFF
-	TRBV28	TRBJ1-2	CASSAGQGIDGYTF
-	TRBV2	TRBJ1-2	CASSADRGGYTF
-	TRBV6-5	TRBJ1-2	CASTVWGQGASGYTF
-	TRBV19	TRBJ1-1	CASSFNRGTEAFF
-	TRBV7-2	TRBJ2-1	CASSLAGGLAGGEQFF